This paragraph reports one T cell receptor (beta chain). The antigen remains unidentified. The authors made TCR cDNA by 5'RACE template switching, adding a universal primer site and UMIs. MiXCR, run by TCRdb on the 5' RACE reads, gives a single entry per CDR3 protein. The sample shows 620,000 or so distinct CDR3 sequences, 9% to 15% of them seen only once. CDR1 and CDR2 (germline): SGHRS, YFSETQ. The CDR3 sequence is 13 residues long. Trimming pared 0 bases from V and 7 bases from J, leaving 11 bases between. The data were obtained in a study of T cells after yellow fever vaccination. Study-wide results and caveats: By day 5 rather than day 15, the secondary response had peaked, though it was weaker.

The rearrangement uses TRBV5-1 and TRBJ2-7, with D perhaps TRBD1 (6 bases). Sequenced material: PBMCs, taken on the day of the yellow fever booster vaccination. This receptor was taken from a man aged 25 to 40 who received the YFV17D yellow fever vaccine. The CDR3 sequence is CASSLGQAEEQYF. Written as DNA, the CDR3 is TGCGCCAGCAGCTTGGGACAGGCGGAAGAGCAGTACTTC.